This TCR beta chain appears in the sequencing data of a study of CXCR3-negative and CXCR3-positive naive CD8 T cells. Study-wide points: Hydrophobicity of TRB CDR3s was greater in CXCR3-positive naive cells than in CXCR3-negative naive cells. Memory CD8+ T cell repertoires were far less diverse than both naive subsets.

Concerning this clonotype: Its antigen is as yet unknown.

Libraries were UMI-labeled 5' RACE TRB cDNA. TCRdb re-called the 5' RACE reads and shows each CDR3 protein once, DNA omitted. The sample table includes some 100,000 distinct CDR3 sequences. The germline gives CDR1 WNHNN, CDR2 SYGVQD (reference sequence). This CDR3 is 16 amino acids long. The receptor comes from a human donor in good health. Some clones in this sample may be carry-over from other donors' samples. V gene TRBV10-1 combines with J gene TRBJ1-5. The material sequenced was naive CXCR3+ CD8+ T cells from blood. Subset: CD45RO-CCR7+CD27+CD95- naive CD8+ T cells expressing CXCR3 (TNR3+). The CDR3 here is CASSDGSIGSNQPQHF.